A single sample is the source of the 2 T cell receptor beta chains below, sequenced in a study of blood T cell repertoires in COVID-19. Sequencing was performed with immunoSEQ multiplex PCR; in TCRdb, only in-frame clones are kept and a portion is missing. The sample shows tens of thousands of clones, about 89% of them seen only once. What was sequenced was peripheral blood. Source of these receptors: a man in his fifties or sixties with COVID-19, enrolled during active disease.

The V gene is TRBV15, the J gene TRBJ2-7; 8 positions agree with TRBD2. CDR1 and CDR2 from the germline V gene are LNHNV and YYDKDF (reference sequence). This CDR3 has 14 residues. V lost 0 bases and J lost 3; bases outside the gene matches: 1. DNA of the CDR3: TGTGCCACCAGCAGAGAGGGACTAGTCTACGAGCAGTACTTC. This gives the protein CATSREGLVYEQYF.

The chain couples TRBV19 to TRBJ1-5; 8 bases are a match to TRBD1. CDR3 length equals 15 residues. Per germline, CDR1 LNHDA and CDR2 SQIVND (reference sequence). V shed 6 bases and J 7 bases; nucleotides not matched to a gene: 11. The CDR3 sequence is CASRQIGQGLQPQHF. DNA for the CDR3: TGTGCCAGTAGGCAGATAGGACAGGGATTGCAGCCCCAGCATTTT.